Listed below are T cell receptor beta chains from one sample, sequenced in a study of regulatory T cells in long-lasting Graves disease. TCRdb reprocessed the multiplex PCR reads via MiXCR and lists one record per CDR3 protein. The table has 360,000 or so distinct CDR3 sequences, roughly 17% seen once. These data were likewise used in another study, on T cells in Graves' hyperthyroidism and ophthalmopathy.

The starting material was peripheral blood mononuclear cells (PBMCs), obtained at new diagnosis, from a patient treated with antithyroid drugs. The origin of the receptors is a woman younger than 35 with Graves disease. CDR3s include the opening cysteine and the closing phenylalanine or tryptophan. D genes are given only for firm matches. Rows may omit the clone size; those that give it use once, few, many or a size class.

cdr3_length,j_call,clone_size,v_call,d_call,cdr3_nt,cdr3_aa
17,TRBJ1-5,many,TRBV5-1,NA,TGCGCCAGCAGCTTCAGCCCCCGAGACGCTAGCAATCAGCCCCAGCATTTT,CASSFSPRDASNQPQHF
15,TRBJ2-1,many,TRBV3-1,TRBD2,TGTGCCAGCAGCCGGGGACTAGGTACCTTCAATGAGCAGTTCTTC,CASSRGLGTFNEQFF
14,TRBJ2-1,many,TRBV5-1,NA,TGCGCCAGCAGCTTTGCAGGGTTTGTTGATGAGCAGTTCTTC,CASSFAGFVDEQFF
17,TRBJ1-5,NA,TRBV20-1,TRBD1,TGCAGTGCTGGACTGGGACAGGGGGGCTATAGCAATCAGCCCCAGCATTTT,CSAGLGQGGYSNQPQHF
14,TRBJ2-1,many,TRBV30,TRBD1,TGTGCCTGGAGGGGGGACAGTCCGGGTAATGAGCAGTTCTTC,CAWRGDSPGNEQFF
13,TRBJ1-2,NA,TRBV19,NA,TGTGCCAGTAGTATTGGGGAGACCTATGGCTACACCTTC,CASSIGETYGYTF
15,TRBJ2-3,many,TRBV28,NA,TGTGCCAGCAGTTTAGTCAGGGAAGGAGGATACACGCAGTATTTT,CASSLVREGGYTQYF
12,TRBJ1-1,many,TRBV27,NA,TGTGCCAGCAGGCCAACAGGGACTGAAGCTTTCTTT,CASRPTGTEAFF
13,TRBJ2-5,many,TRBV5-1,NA,TGCGCCAGCAGCTTGGACCGACAAGAGACCCAGTACTTC,CASSLDRQETQYF
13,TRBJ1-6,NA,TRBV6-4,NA,TGTGCCAGCTCGGACAGATATAATTCACCCCTCCACTTT,CASSDRYNSPLHF
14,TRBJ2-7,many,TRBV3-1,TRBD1,TGTGCCAGCGGAAAGAGACAGGGACCCTACGAGCAGTACTTC,CASGKRQGPYEQYF
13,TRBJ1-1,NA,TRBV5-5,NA,TGTGCCAGCAGCTTGGTGGTCGGCTCGGAAGCTTTCTTT,CASSLVVGSEAFF
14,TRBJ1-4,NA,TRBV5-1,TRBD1,TGCGCCAGCAGCTTGGGAGGGGGCAGTGAAAAACTGTTTTTT,CASSLGGGSEKLFF
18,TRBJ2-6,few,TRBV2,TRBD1,TGTGCCAGCACCATCAACCGGGACAGGCCCTCTGGGGCCAACGTCCTGACTTTC,CASTINRDRPSGANVLTF
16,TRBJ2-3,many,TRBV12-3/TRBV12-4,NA,TGTGCCAGCAGTTTAGAAGTGGGACCAGGCACAGATACGCAGTATTTT,CASSLEVGPGTDTQYF
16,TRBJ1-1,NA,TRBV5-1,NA,TGCGCCAGCAGCTTGGAGACAGCGCAGTTGAACACTGGAGCTTTCTTT,CASSLETAQLNTGAFF
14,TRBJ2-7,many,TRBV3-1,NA,TGTGCCAGCAGCCCGGGACTGAGCTCCTACGAGCAGTACTTC,CASSPGLSSYEQYF
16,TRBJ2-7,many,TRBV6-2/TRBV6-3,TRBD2,TGTGCCAGCAAGGAACGGACTAGAGGCTCGTCCTACGAGCAGTACTTC,CASKERTRGSSYEQYF
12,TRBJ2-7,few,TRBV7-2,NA,TGTGCCAGCAGCTTACTTCTCTACGAGCAGTACTTC,CASSLLLYEQYF
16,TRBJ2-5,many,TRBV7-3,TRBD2,TGTGCCAGCAGCTTTGTGGCGGGAGGGTCCAGAGAGACCCAGTACTTC,CASSFVAGGSRETQYF
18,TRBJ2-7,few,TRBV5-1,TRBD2,TGCGCCAGCAGCCTTGGAGGGCTGGGACTAGCGGATTACTACGAGCAGTACTTC,CASSLGGLGLADYYEQYF
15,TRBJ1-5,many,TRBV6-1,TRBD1,TGTGCCAGCAGGGCGGACAGGGTTAGCAATCAGCCCCAGCATTTT,CASRADRVSNQPQHF
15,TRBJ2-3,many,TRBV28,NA,TGTGCCAGCAGCTCCAGCGGAGCTAGCACAGGTACGCAGTATTTT,CASSSSGASTGTQYF
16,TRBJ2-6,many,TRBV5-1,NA,TGCGCCAGCAGCTTTAGGGGCTCTGGAGGGGCCAACGTCCTGACTTTC,CASSFRGSGGANVLTF
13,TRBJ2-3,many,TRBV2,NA,TGTGCCAGCGGGGACTGGAGCACAGATACGCAGTATTTT,CASGDWSTDTQYF
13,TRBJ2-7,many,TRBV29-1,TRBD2,TGCAGCGGCAGACTAGCGGGAGAAGGCGAGCAGTACTTC,CSGRLAGEGEQYF
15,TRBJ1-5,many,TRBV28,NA,TGTGCCAGCTCCTCTTTTGGCGGGGTCAATCAGCCCCAGCATTTT,CASSSFGGVNQPQHF
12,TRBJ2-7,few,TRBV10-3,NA,TGTGCCAGCAGTTATGGAGACTACGAGCAGTACTTC,CASSYGDYEQYF
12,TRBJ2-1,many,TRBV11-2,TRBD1,TGTGCCAGCAGTCAACACTGGGACAGTAAGTTCTTC,CASSQHWDSKFF